The rows below give T cell receptor beta chains drawn from one sample of a study of graft-versus-host responses after intestinal transplantation. Their cognate antigens are unknown. Some clones are missing from TCRdb's copy, which holds only in-frame ones; the method was immunoSEQ multiplex PCR. Among more than 65,000 clones listed, 85% to 95% were seen once. The sample was unstimulated CD8+ T cells sorted from spleen or lymph node cells, taken before transplant. These receptors were taken from a human donor who was the organ donor for an intestinal transplant. CDR3s include the opening cysteine and the closing phenylalanine or tryptophan. The D gene is left open where the match is weak. Size is stated for part of the rows, as once, few or many counts, or as a class when the clone is expanded.

d_gene: TRBD1
abundance: NA
j_gene: TRBJ1-5
v_gene: TRBV19
CDR3nt: TGTGCCAGTAGTCCACTGACAGGGGAGGGCAATCAGCCCCAGCATTTT
CDR3aa: CASSPLTGEGNQPQHF

d_gene: TRBD1
abundance: NA
j_gene: TRBJ2-7
v_gene: TRBV11-2
CDR3nt: TGTGCCAGCAGCCCCGGACAGGTCTCATACGAGCAGTACTTC
CDR3aa: CASSPGQVSYEQYF

d_gene: NA
abundance: NA
j_gene: TRBJ2-7
v_gene: TRBV6-6
CDR3nt: TGTGCCAGCAGTTACAGGGCCGACAGGTCCTACGAGCAGTACTTC
CDR3aa: CASSYRADRSYEQYF

d_gene: NA
abundance: NA
j_gene: TRBJ1-6
v_gene: TRBV13
CDR3nt: TGTGCCAGCAGCCTTACAGGGTATAATTCACCCCTCCACTTT
CDR3aa: CASSLTGYNSPLHF

d_gene: NA
abundance: NA
j_gene: TRBJ1-2
v_gene: TRBV7-6
CDR3nt: TGTGCCAGCAGCGTGGCATCTGAATCTCGAAAGATCTATGGCTACACCTTC
CDR3aa: CASSVASESRKIYGYTF

d_gene: TRBD2
abundance: NA
j_gene: TRBJ2-7
v_gene: TRBV7-3
CDR3nt: TGTGCCAGCAGCTTAGGGGGGGATTCCTACGAGCAGTACTTC
CDR3aa: CASSLGGDSYEQYF

d_gene: NA
abundance: NA
j_gene: TRBJ1-2
v_gene: TRBV7-2
CDR3nt: TGTGCCAGCAGCCCTCCGGAGGCCAGGATCTATGGCTACACCTTC
CDR3aa: CASSPPEARIYGYTF

d_gene: NA
abundance: NA
j_gene: TRBJ1-1
v_gene: TRBV6-1
CDR3nt: TGTGCCAGCAGTGAGTTGGGCAGGGCGAACACTGAAGCTTTCTTT
CDR3aa: CASSELGRANTEAFF

d_gene: NA
abundance: once
j_gene: TRBJ2-1
v_gene: TRBV7-2
CDR3nt: TGTGCCAGCAGCCGACTAGTTGGCCGAGTCTATGAGCAGTTCTTC
CDR3aa: CASSRLVGRVYEQFF

d_gene: TRBD2
abundance: NA
j_gene: TRBJ2-5
v_gene: TRBV7-4
CDR3nt: TGTGCCAGCAGCTGGAGGGAGGGCGGGGGCCAAGAGACCCAGTACTTC
CDR3aa: CASSWREGGGQETQYF

d_gene: NA
abundance: NA
j_gene: TRBJ2-3
v_gene: TRBV7-9
CDR3nt: TGTGCCAGCAGCCGCGGAACAGATACGCAGTATTTT
CDR3aa: CASSRGTDTQYF

d_gene: NA
abundance: NA
j_gene: TRBJ2-7
v_gene: TRBV5-6
CDR3nt: TGTGCCAGCAGCTTGGGTCCAGCCTACGAGCAGTACTTC
CDR3aa: CASSLGPAYEQYF

d_gene: NA
abundance: NA
j_gene: TRBJ2-5
v_gene: TRBV6-5
CDR3nt: TGTGCCAGCCGTGAGGGAATACAAGAGACCCAGTACTTC
CDR3aa: CASREGIQETQYF

d_gene: TRBD1
abundance: NA
j_gene: TRBJ1-1
v_gene: TRBV5-1
CDR3nt: TGCGCCAGCAGCTCCGGACAGGGGGCTATTGAAGCTTTCTTT
CDR3aa: CASSSGQGAIEAFF

d_gene: NA
abundance: once
j_gene: TRBJ1-1
v_gene: TRBV19
CDR3nt: TGTGCCAGTAGTGGCGGGGGAGGGCACACTGAAGCTTTCTTT
CDR3aa: CASSGGGGHTEAFF

d_gene: TRBD2
abundance: NA
j_gene: TRBJ2-3
v_gene: TRBV4-3
CDR3nt: TGCGCCAGCAGCCCGGGACTAGCGGGGGGCACAGATACGCAGTATTTT
CDR3aa: CASSPGLAGGTDTQYF

d_gene: NA
abundance: NA
j_gene: TRBJ2-3
v_gene: TRBV29-1
CDR3nt: TGCAGCGTTGATTCGGACAGTGAGTGGGCAGATACGCAGTATTTT
CDR3aa: CSVDSDSEWADTQYF

d_gene: TRBD1
abundance: NA
j_gene: TRBJ2-7
v_gene: TRBV13
CDR3nt: TGTGCCAGTAGCTCCCCCGGGACAGGGGGCTGTGAGCAGTACTTC
CDR3aa: CASSSPGTGGCEQYF

d_gene: NA
abundance: NA
j_gene: TRBJ1-4
v_gene: TRBV6-5
CDR3nt: TGTGCCAGCAGTTACCGGACTAATGAAAAACTGTTTTTT
CDR3aa: CASSYRTNEKLFF

d_gene: TRBD1
abundance: NA
j_gene: TRBJ1-1
v_gene: TRBV5-6
CDR3nt: TGTGCCAGCAGCGTGAGGGGGCGCCCTGAAGCTTTCTTT
CDR3aa: CASSVRGRPEAFF

d_gene: NA
abundance: NA
j_gene: TRBJ2-3
v_gene: TRBV28
CDR3nt: TGTGCCAGCAGTTTTCACCCGGGACTCCTTCTGGGCACAGATACGCAGTATTTT
CDR3aa: CASSFHPGLLLGTDTQYF

d_gene: NA
abundance: NA
j_gene: TRBJ2-2
v_gene: TRBV4-1
CDR3nt: TGCGCCAGCAGCCATACGAACACCGGGGAGCTGTTTTTT
CDR3aa: CASSHTNTGELFF

d_gene: NA
abundance: NA
j_gene: TRBJ2-7
v_gene: TRBV5-1
CDR3nt: TGCGCCAGCAGATTGCGTGCCCAACCGGTCTACGAGCAGTACTTC
CDR3aa: CASRLRAQPVYEQYF

d_gene: TRBD2
abundance: once
j_gene: TRBJ2-1
v_gene: TRBV5-8
CDR3nt: TGTGCCAGCATCCCCAGGACTAGCCTTCACAATGAGCAGTTCTTC
CDR3aa: CASIPRTSLHNEQFF

d_gene: TRBD1
abundance: NA
j_gene: TRBJ1-6
v_gene: TRBV5-4
CDR3nt: TGTGCCAGCAGGGCGACAGGGGGCGATTATAATTCACCCCTCCACTTT
CDR3aa: CASRATGGDYNSPLHF

d_gene: NA
abundance: NA
j_gene: TRBJ2-7
v_gene: TRBV9
CDR3nt: TGTGCCAGCAGCGTATTATCAGGGAACGAGCAGTACTTC
CDR3aa: CASSVLSGNEQYF

d_gene: NA
abundance: NA
j_gene: TRBJ2-1
v_gene: TRBV9
CDR3nt: TGTGCCAGCAGCGTACGGGGGGAGCAGTTCTTC
CDR3aa: CASSVRGEQFF

d_gene: NA
abundance: NA
j_gene: TRBJ2-7
v_gene: TRBV4-2
CDR3nt: TGTGCCAGCAGGGGGGGCTCCTACGAGCAGTACTTC
CDR3aa: CASRGGSYEQYF

d_gene: NA
abundance: NA
j_gene: TRBJ2-3
v_gene: TRBV7-2
CDR3nt: TGTGCCAGCAGCCCCCTTCTAGCGGATACGCAGTATTTT
CDR3aa: CASSPLLADTQYF

d_gene: NA
abundance: NA
j_gene: TRBJ1-2
v_gene: TRBV7-9
CDR3nt: TGTGCCAGCAGCTTAGCTCGGGGAACTAACTATGGCTACACCTTC
CDR3aa: CASSLARGTNYGYTF

d_gene: NA
abundance: NA
j_gene: TRBJ1-1
v_gene: TRBV6-5
CDR3nt: TGTGCCAGCAGCCCCGACAGGATTGAAGCTTTCTTT
CDR3aa: CASSPDRIEAFF

d_gene: TRBD2
abundance: NA
j_gene: TRBJ2-7
v_gene: TRBV27
CDR3nt: TGTGCCAGCAGGCTCGCGGGGGGTCCTTGGGAGCAGTACTTC
CDR3aa: CASRLAGGPWEQYF

d_gene: NA
abundance: NA
j_gene: TRBJ1-6
v_gene: TRBV19
CDR3nt: TGTGCCCGAGACAGGTCCCTAAATTCACCCCTCCACTTT
CDR3aa: CARDRSLNSPLHF

d_gene: TRBD1
abundance: NA
j_gene: TRBJ2-7
v_gene: TRBV5-1
CDR3nt: TGCGCCAGCAGCTTAAGGGGGCACGAGCAGTACTTC
CDR3aa: CASSLRGHEQYF

d_gene: TRBD1
abundance: NA
j_gene: TRBJ1-1
v_gene: TRBV5-5
CDR3nt: TGTGCCAGCAGCTTGGAGGGGACAGGGAGCACTGAAGCTTTCTTT
CDR3aa: CASSLEGTGSTEAFF

d_gene: NA
abundance: NA
j_gene: TRBJ2-5
v_gene: TRBV5-1
CDR3nt: TGCGCCAGCAGCTTGGGAACTAGTAAACAAGAGACCCAGTACTTC
CDR3aa: CASSLGTSKQETQYF

d_gene: NA
abundance: NA
j_gene: TRBJ1-1
v_gene: TRBV6-5
CDR3nt: TGTGCCAGCAGTTACCGAGGGGGACGGCGAGCTTTCTTT
CDR3aa: CASSYRGGRRAFF

d_gene: TRBD1
abundance: NA
j_gene: TRBJ2-7
v_gene: TRBV27
CDR3nt: TGTGCCACCGGACAGGGGGCGCCCCACCCCTACGAGCAGTACTTC
CDR3aa: CATGQGAPHPYEQYF

d_gene: NA
abundance: NA
j_gene: TRBJ2-7
v_gene: TRBV5-1
CDR3nt: TGCGCCAGCAGCTTGAACAGGGACTACGAGCAGTACTTC
CDR3aa: CASSLNRDYEQYF

d_gene: NA
abundance: NA
j_gene: TRBJ2-7
v_gene: TRBV4-1
CDR3nt: TGCGCCAGCAGCCAAGTGTCAAGAGCCTACGAGCAGTACTTC
CDR3aa: CASSQVSRAYEQYF

d_gene: NA
abundance: NA
j_gene: TRBJ1-2
v_gene: TRBV7-6
CDR3nt: TGTGCCAGCAGCTTAGAGGGGTTACCCTCGCCCGGTGGCTACACCTTC
CDR3aa: CASSLEGLPSPGGYTF

d_gene: NA
abundance: NA
j_gene: TRBJ1-1
v_gene: TRBV29-1
CDR3nt: TGCAGCGCCGGAACGGGGGAAACCACTGAAGCTTTCTTT
CDR3aa: CSAGTGETTEAFF

d_gene: TRBD1
abundance: NA
j_gene: TRBJ1-3
v_gene: TRBV9
CDR3nt: TGTGCCAGCAGCGTACTTGGACAGGCCGCCTCTGGAAACACCATATATTTT
CDR3aa: CASSVLGQAASGNTIYF

d_gene: NA
abundance: NA
j_gene: TRBJ2-7
v_gene: TRBV4-1
CDR3nt: TGCGCCAGCAGCCCATTTGGGGGGGCGCGTGAGCAGTACTTC
CDR3aa: CASSPFGGAREQYF

d_gene: NA
abundance: NA
j_gene: TRBJ2-2
v_gene: TRBV4-3
CDR3nt: TGCGCCACGCGGGGTGATGGAGCCGGGGAGCTGTTTTTT
CDR3aa: CATRGDGAGELFF

d_gene: NA
abundance: once
j_gene: TRBJ1-5
v_gene: TRBV4-1
CDR3nt: TGCGCCAGCAGCCAGGGGACACATAATAGCAATCAGCCCCAGCATTTT
CDR3aa: CASSQGTHNSNQPQHF

d_gene: TRBD1
abundance: NA
j_gene: TRBJ2-7
v_gene: TRBV5-1
CDR3nt: TGCGCCAGCAGCACCGGGACAGGGAATTACGAGCAGTACTTC
CDR3aa: CASSTGTGNYEQYF

d_gene: NA
abundance: NA
j_gene: TRBJ2-7
v_gene: TRBV7-6
CDR3nt: TGTGCCAGCAGCTACCAGATTTCCGGAGGGCAGCAGTACTTC
CDR3aa: CASSYQISGGQQYF

d_gene: NA
abundance: NA
j_gene: TRBJ2-7
v_gene: TRBV5-4
CDR3nt: TGTGCCAGCAGCTTGGGCGGGGGCCTCAGCTCCTACGAGCAGTACTTC
CDR3aa: CASSLGGGLSSYEQYF

d_gene: NA
abundance: NA
j_gene: TRBJ1-1
v_gene: TRBV27
CDR3nt: TGTGCCAGCAGTCCCGCGCCCCACCCTGAAGCTTTCTTT
CDR3aa: CASSPAPHPEAFF

d_gene: NA
abundance: NA
j_gene: TRBJ2-7
v_gene: TRBV19
CDR3nt: TGTGCCAGTAGTATATCTCCGGGGGAGCAGTACTTC
CDR3aa: CASSISPGEQYF

d_gene: NA
abundance: NA
j_gene: TRBJ2-7
v_gene: TRBV4-3
CDR3nt: TGCGCCAGCAGCACCGCTCGGGGTAACGAGCAGTACTTC
CDR3aa: CASSTARGNEQYF

d_gene: NA
abundance: NA
j_gene: TRBJ2-1
v_gene: TRBV11-2
CDR3nt: TGTGCCAGCAGCTTAGGTATCCGGGGAGTGGGGCAGTTCTTC
CDR3aa: CASSLGIRGVGQFF

d_gene: NA
abundance: NA
j_gene: TRBJ2-7
v_gene: TRBV6-6
CDR3nt: TGTGCCAGCAAAGATAGGGGGTCATCCTACGAGCAGTACTTC
CDR3aa: CASKDRGSSYEQYF

d_gene: TRBD2
abundance: NA
j_gene: TRBJ2-1
v_gene: TRBV7-9
CDR3nt: TGTGCCAGCAGCTTCGGACTAGCCGATGAGCAGTTCTTC
CDR3aa: CASSFGLADEQFF

d_gene: NA
abundance: NA
j_gene: TRBJ2-5
v_gene: TRBV27
CDR3nt: TGTGCCAGCAGTTTTCGAGAGACCCAGTACTTC
CDR3aa: CASSFRETQYF